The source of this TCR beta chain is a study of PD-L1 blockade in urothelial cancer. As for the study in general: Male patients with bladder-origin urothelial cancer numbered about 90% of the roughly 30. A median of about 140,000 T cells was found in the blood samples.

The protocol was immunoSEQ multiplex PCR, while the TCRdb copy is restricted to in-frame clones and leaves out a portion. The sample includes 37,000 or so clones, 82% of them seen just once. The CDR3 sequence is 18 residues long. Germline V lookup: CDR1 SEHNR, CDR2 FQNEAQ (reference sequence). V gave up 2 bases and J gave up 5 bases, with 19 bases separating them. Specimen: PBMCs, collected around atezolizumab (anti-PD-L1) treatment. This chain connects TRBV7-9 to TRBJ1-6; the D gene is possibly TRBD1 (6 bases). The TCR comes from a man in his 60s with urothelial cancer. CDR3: CASSLLSSGRGNNSPLHF. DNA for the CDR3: TGTGCCAGCAGCTTACTATCTTCCGGCAGGGGAAATAATTCACCCCTCCACTTT.